This T cell receptor (beta chain) was recovered during a study of blood T cell repertoires in COVID-19 (dated by TCRdb to the early 2020s). For the wider study: Collaborator samples came from the United States, Italy and Spain and covered acute and convalescent phases of COVID-19. The material from the prospective study consisted of cDNA or gDNA derived from T cells, B-cell-depleted T cells, or PBMCs. Subjects who had been exposed to COVID-19, were actively infected with it, or had recovered from it provided the deeply sampled blood TCRbeta repertoires that made up the dataset. The repertoires were made available in a free public database intended to serve as a resource for research on the immune response to SARS-CoV-2. The samples were drawn from the first 160 participants of the ongoing ImmuneRACE study and from some 1,300 subjects provided by 6 global collaborators. A de-identified subject ID, COVID-19 status, age in years and sex were almost always included in the sample metadata. Where available, HLA class I and class II types were obtained from metadata supplied by the sample provider rather than from assay-based typing. Overall study outcomes, separate from this receptor: How much clinical and demographic metadata was included differed by source and by participant, and the metadata was provided uncurated.

Each collaborating institution followed its own protocols to collect whole blood in K2EDTA tubes. For TCRbeta analysis, collaborators shipped samples in one of three forms: frozen whole blood, isolated PBMCs, or DNA extracted from either of those sample types. TCRbeta CDR3 regions were amplified from genomic DNA by means of the immunoSEQ Assay, a bias-controlled multiplex PCR. The authors' pipeline ran thus. The number of nucleated cells in each sample was estimated from the amplification of reference gene primers within the assay. To quantify the absolute abundance of each unique TCRbeta CDR3 rearrangement, sequence reads were collapsed and filtered. Productive Simpson clonality was computed per sample as the square root of Simpson's diversity index over productive rearrangements. The immuneACCESS repertoire file appears here via TCRdb, limited to in-frame rearrangements. These files lack a portion of the clones; in checked studies, under half of the deficit traces to unresolved V genes, and the cause of the others is not known. The V and J calls and clone size are taken from that table; D and trimming were inferred from the DNA. The sample table lists around 150,000 clones, roughly nine tenths of them with a count of one. Together, the top ten hold 2.5% to 3.5% of the sample.

On this clone: Its antigen is not yet known. The input lacks base qualities; no much larger clone sits a single base away.

Per the germline V gene, MDHEN is the CDR1 and SYDVKM is the CDR2. Trimming removed 3 bases from V and 1 base from J; the gene matches leave 5 bases unexplained. From its cysteine to its phenylalanine, the CDR3 spans 16 amino acids. The CDR3 DNA has 48 bases and is translated from base 1. The sequence is built from TRBV28 and TRBJ1-5; 8 central nucleotides agree with TRBD1. Sequenced input: peripheral blood. This clonotype was sampled from a woman aged 60-75 years with active COVID-19. The DNA sequence reads TGTGCCAGCAGTTTTGATGACAGGGGAAGCAATCAGCCCCAGCATTTT. This encodes CASSFDDRGSNQPQHF.